This TCR beta chain was captured by sequencing in a study of shared clonotypes between healthy human individuals. Germline CDR1 reads MNHNY; CDR2 reads SVGAGI (reference sequence). This CDR3 has 15 amino acids. V was shortened by 5 bases and J by 0 bases, with 14 bases between the two germline ends. Method: immunoSEQ multiplex PCR; TCRdb's copy keeps in-frame clones and lacks some. The sample holds fewer than 600,000 clones, about four fifths seen once. This sequence was found in a middle-aged woman in good health. Some clones in this sample may be carry-over from other donors' samples. What was sequenced was PBMCs. The J gene is TRBJ2-7, the V gene TRBV6-6, with a possible D match to TRBD2 (5 bases). The CDR3 is CASSPGTSFSYEQYF. The CDR3 nucleotides are TGTGCCAGCAGTCCGGGAACATCCTTCTCCTACGAGCAGTACTTC.